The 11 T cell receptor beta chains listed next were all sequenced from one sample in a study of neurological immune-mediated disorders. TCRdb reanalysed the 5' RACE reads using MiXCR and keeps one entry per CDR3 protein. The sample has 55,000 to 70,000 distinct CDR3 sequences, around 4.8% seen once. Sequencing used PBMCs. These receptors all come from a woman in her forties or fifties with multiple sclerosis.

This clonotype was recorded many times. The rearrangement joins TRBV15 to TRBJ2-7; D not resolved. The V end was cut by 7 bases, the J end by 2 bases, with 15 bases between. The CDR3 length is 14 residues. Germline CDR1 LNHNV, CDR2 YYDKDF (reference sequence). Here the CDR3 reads CATTTASNPYEQYF. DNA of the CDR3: TGTGCCACCACGACCGCATCTAACCCCTACGAGCAGTACTTC.

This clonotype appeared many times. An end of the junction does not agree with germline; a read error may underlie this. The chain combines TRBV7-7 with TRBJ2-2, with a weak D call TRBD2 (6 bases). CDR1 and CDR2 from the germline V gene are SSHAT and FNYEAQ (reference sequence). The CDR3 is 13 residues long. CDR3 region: CASSQTSTGELFF. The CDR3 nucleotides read TGTGCTAGCAGCCAGACTAGCACCGGGGAGCTGTTTTTT.

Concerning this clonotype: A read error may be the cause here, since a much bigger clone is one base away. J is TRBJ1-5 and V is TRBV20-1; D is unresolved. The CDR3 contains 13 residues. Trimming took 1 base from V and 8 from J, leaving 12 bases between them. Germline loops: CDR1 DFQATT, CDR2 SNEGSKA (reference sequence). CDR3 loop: CSARGEISEPQHF. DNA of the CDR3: TGCAGTGCTAGAGGGGAGATTAGTGAGCCCCAGCATTTT.

CDR3 loop: CASSWPRPTDTGELFF. In nucleotides, the CDR3 is TGTGCCAGCAGTTGGCCCCGCCCCACTGACACCGGGGAGCTGTTTTTT. The gene calls are TRBV7-9 and TRBJ2-2; D gene ambiguous. The CDR3 has 16 amino acids. With 6 bases removed from V and 3 bases from J, the gap between germline ends came to 17 bases. Per germline, CDR1 SEHNR and CDR2 FQNEAQ (reference sequence). Drawing the rest from reference TRBV7-9 and TRBJ2-2, the complete variable domain is DTGVSQNPRHKITKRGQNVTFRCDPISEHNRLYWYRQTLGQGPEFLTYFQNEAQLEKSRLLSDRFSAERPKGSFSTLEIQRTEQGDSAMYLCASSWPRPTDTGELFFGEGSRLTVL.

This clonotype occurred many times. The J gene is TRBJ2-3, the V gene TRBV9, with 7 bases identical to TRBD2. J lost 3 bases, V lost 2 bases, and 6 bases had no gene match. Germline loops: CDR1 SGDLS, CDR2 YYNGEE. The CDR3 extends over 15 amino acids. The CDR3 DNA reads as TGTGCCAGCAGCGTGATAGCGGGTACTACAGATACGCAGTATTTT. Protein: CASSVIAGTTDTQYF.

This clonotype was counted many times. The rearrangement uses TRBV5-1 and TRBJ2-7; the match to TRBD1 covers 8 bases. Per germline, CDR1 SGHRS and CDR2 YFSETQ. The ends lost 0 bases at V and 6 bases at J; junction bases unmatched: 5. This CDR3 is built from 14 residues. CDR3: CASSLEGQAGEQYF. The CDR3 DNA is TGCGCCAGCAGCTTGGAGGGACAGGCAGGCGAGCAGTACTTC.

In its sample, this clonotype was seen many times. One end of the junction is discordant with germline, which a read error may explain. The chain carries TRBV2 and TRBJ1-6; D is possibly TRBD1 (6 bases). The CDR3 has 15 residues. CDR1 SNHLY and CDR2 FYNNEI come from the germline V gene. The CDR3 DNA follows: TGTGCCAGCAGTGTCGCAGGGGTACTTAATTCACCCCTCAACTTT. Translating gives CASSVAGVLNSPLNF. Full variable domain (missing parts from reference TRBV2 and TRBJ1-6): EPEVTQTPSHQVTQMGQEVILRCVPISNHLYFYWYRQILGQKVEFLVSFYNNEISEKSEIFDDQFSVERPDGSNFTLKIRSTKLEDSAMYFCASSVAGVLNSPLNFGNGTRLTVT.

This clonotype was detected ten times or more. The CDR3 loop reads CASSLTAGELFF. CDR3 sequence (DNA): TGTGCCAGCAGCCTGACGGCCGGGGAGCTGTTTTTT. V usage is TRBV7-3 and J usage is TRBJ2-2; D gene uncertain. The CDR3 length is 12 residues. The germline V gene encodes CDR1 SGHTA and CDR2 FQGTGA. Trimming stripped 5 bases from V and 6 bases from J, with 7 bases between.

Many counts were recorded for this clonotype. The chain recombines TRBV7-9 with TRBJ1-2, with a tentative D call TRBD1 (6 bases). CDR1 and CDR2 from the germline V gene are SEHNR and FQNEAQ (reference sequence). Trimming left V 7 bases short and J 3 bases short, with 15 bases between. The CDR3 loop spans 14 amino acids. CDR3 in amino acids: CASTPGGADYGYTF. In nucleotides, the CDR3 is TGTGCCAGCACCCCTGGGGGGGCTGACTATGGCTACACCTTC. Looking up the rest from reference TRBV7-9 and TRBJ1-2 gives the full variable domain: DTGVSQNPRHKITKRGQNVTFRCDPISEHNRLYWYRQTLGQGPEFLTYFQNEAQLEKSRLLSDRFSAERPKGSFSTLEIQRTEQGDSAMYLCASTPGGADYGYTFGSGTRLTVV.

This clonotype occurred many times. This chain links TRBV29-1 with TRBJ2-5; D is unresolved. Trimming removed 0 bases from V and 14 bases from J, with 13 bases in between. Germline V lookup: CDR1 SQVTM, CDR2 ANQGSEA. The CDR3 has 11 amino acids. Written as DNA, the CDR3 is TGCAGCGTTGAAGATCTTTCTACGGGTTACTTC. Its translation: CSVEDLSTGYF.

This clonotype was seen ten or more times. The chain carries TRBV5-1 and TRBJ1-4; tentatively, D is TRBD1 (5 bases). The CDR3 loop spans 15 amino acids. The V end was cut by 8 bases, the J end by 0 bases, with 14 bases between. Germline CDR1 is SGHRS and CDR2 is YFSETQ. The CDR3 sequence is CASFPGRSTNEKLFF. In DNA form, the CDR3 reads TGCGCCAGTTTTCCGGGACGGTCAACTAATGAAAAACTGTTTTTT.